This T cell receptor beta chain was identified in a study of vaccination and CD4 T cells after COVID-19. On the study more broadly: Four females and six males made up the convalescents, with two Hispanic. Overall study findings and caveats: It was found that, in convalescent patients, 304 of 307 vaccine-specific clones were spike mono-reactive. From a median of about 20 to 40, SARS-CoV-2-reactive clonotypes increased, though not significantly.

This clonotype was detected only once. Its antigen is unidentified. Germline V gene data show CDR1 as DFQATT and CDR2 as SNEGSKA (reference sequence). The CDR3 totals 14 residues. Germline trimming cut 2 bases from V and 7 bases from J; bases unmatched to any gene: 9. Treatment noted: approximately 11-day PBMC culture with coronavirus spike peptide pools or control peptides (ViraFEST assay). ViraFEST used peptide pools to expand antigen-specific T cells before TCR sequencing. At the Johns Hopkins FTIC core, DNA taken from cultured CD4+ T cells was sequenced by way of the Oncomine TCR Beta short-read assay. In TCRdb, the PCR reads were re-called with MiXCR into one record per CDR3 protein. The table records about 18,000 distinct CDR3 sequences, around 59% of them present only once.

The receptor comes from a human donor who had recovered from COVID-19. The specimen sequenced was CD4+ T cells from blood, cultured in vitro. The V gene is TRBV20-1, the J gene TRBJ2-7, with 9 nucleotides matching TRBD2. CDR3 nucleotides: TGCAGTGCTAGAACCCCTAGCGGGACGGGAGAGCAGTACTTC. Translated, it gives CSARTPSGTGEQYF.